A selection of T cell receptor beta chains follows, all from one sample in a study of OX40 agonist ivuxolimab in advanced cancers. Data came from immunoSEQ multiplex PCR; TCRdb stores just in-frame clones and leaves some out. Of some 87,000 clones listed, 94% are singletons. The input for sequencing was CD4+ or CD8+ T cells sorted from blood, taken in a trial of the OX40 agonist ivuxolimab. These TCRs come from an adult with an advanced solid tumor such as melanoma, head and neck, liver or kidney cancer. Both conserved end residues are part of each CDR3. Each record gives: CDR3 protein, CDR3 DNA, D gene, clone size, V gene, J gene. The D gene is left open where the match is weak. Expanded clones are given a class, and other clones once, few, many or no size at all.

cdr3_aa: CASSVGQGAVEQFF; cdr3_nt: TGTGCCAGCAGCGTAGGGCAGGGGGCGGTTGAGCAGTTCTTC; d_call: TRBD1; clone_size: -; v_call: TRBV9; j_call: TRBJ2-1
cdr3_aa: CASSFVRTSTDTQYF; cdr3_nt: TGTGCCAGCAGTTTTGTGCGAACTAGCACAGATACGCAGTATTTT; d_call: -; clone_size: once; v_call: TRBV28; j_call: TRBJ2-3
cdr3_aa: CASGFGTSGRLYEQYF; cdr3_nt: TGTGCTAGTGGCTTCGGGACTAGCGGGAGGCTCTACGAGCAGTACTTC; d_call: TRBD2; clone_size: -; v_call: TRBV12-5; j_call: TRBJ2-7
cdr3_aa: CASSHPPGGVSYEQYF; cdr3_nt: TGCGCCAGCAGCCACCCCCCGGGGGGAGTCAGCTACGAGCAGTACTTC; d_call: TRBD2; clone_size: -; v_call: TRBV4-1; j_call: TRBJ2-7
cdr3_aa: CASSQADTGAGGELFF; cdr3_nt: TGCGCCAGCAGCCAAGCGGATACAGGGGCGGGCGGGGAGCTGTTTTTT; d_call: TRBD1; clone_size: -; v_call: TRBV4-3; j_call: TRBJ2-2
cdr3_aa: CASSPTPSTDTQYF; cdr3_nt: TGTGCCAGCAGCCCCACCCCTAGCACAGATACGCAGTATTTT; d_call: -; clone_size: few; v_call: TRBV9; j_call: TRBJ2-3
cdr3_aa: CASSYYYEQYF; cdr3_nt: TGTGCCAGCAGTTACTACTACGAGCAGTACTTC; d_call: -; clone_size: -; v_call: TRBV6-6; j_call: TRBJ2-7
cdr3_aa: CASSATPLYGYTF; cdr3_nt: TGTGCCAGCAGCGCCACGCCCCTCTATGGCTACACCTTC; d_call: -; clone_size: many; v_call: TRBV6-1; j_call: TRBJ1-2
cdr3_aa: CASSQAGAGFYEQYF; cdr3_nt: TGCGCCAGCAGCCAAGCAGGGGCAGGGTTCTACGAGCAGTACTTC; d_call: -; clone_size: -; v_call: TRBV4-1; j_call: TRBJ2-7
cdr3_aa: CASSRTSGRGYEQYF; cdr3_nt: TGTGCCAGCAGCCGAACTAGCGGGAGGGGGTACGAGCAGTACTTC; d_call: TRBD2; clone_size: -; v_call: TRBV14; j_call: TRBJ2-7
cdr3_aa: CASSPGIFWGYTF; cdr3_nt: TGTGCCAGCAGCCCTGGGATCTTCTGGGGCTACACCTTC; d_call: -; clone_size: -; v_call: TRBV7-9; j_call: TRBJ1-2
cdr3_aa: CASSHLRQDPYF; cdr3_nt: TGTGCCAGCAGTCACCTCCGACAAGACCCCTACTTC; d_call: -; clone_size: -; v_call: TRBV6-1; j_call: TRBJ2-5
cdr3_aa: CASSPATSGSGELFF; cdr3_nt: TGCGCCAGCAGCCCAGCTACTTCGGGGTCCGGGGAGCTGTTTTTT; d_call: -; clone_size: -; v_call: TRBV4-3; j_call: TRBJ2-2
cdr3_aa: CASSIVRAYNEQFF; cdr3_nt: TGTGCCAGTAGTATCGTCCGGGCCTACAATGAGCAGTTCTTC; d_call: -; clone_size: -; v_call: TRBV19; j_call: TRBJ2-1
cdr3_aa: CASSLSPLLTLTYTDTQYF; cdr3_nt: TGTGCCAGCAGTTTATCCCCACTCCTTACCCTAACATACACAGATACGCAGTATTTT; d_call: -; clone_size: -; v_call: TRBV27; j_call: TRBJ2-3
cdr3_aa: CASSQDPGWGYEQYF; cdr3_nt: TGTGCCAGCAGCCAAGACCCCGGTTGGGGCTACGAGCAGTACTTC; d_call: -; clone_size: -; v_call: TRBV7-2; j_call: TRBJ2-7
cdr3_aa: CASSFGRDNEKLFF; cdr3_nt: TGTGCCAGCAGCTTCGGCAGAGATAATGAAAAACTGTTTTTT; d_call: -; clone_size: -; v_call: TRBV7-2; j_call: TRBJ1-4
cdr3_aa: CASSWGRETYEQYF; cdr3_nt: TGTGCCAGCAGTTGGGGGCGGGAAACCTACGAGCAGTACTTC; d_call: -; clone_size: once; v_call: TRBV27; j_call: TRBJ2-7